Following are 3 T cell receptor beta chains from one sample sequenced in a study of lymphopenia after photon versus proton radiotherapy. TCRdb's copy holds only in-frame clones and misses some; the assay was immunoSEQ multiplex PCR. The top ten clones hold over 10% of a sample with 60,000 to 75,000 clones, roughly 87% of them seen once. Here the sequenced sample was peripheral blood, taken from a patient treated with proton-based radiotherapy. These receptor sequences come from a man older than 75 with esophageal cancer.

This chain connects TRBV5-4 to TRBJ2-7; TRBD2 matches 11 bases. CDR3 size: 15 residues. CDR1 and CDR2 from the germline V gene are SGHNT and YYREEE (reference sequence). Trimming cost V 1 base and J 4 bases; bases outside gene matches: 4. CDR3 in amino acids: CASSLRASGGYEQYF. The CDR3 nucleotides are TGTGCCAGCAGCTTGAGGGCTAGCGGGGGGTACGAGCAGTACTTC.

The rearrangement links TRBV10-3 to TRBJ1-1, with 7 bases that match TRBD1. Germline V gene sequence: CDR1 ENHRY, CDR2 SYGVKD. There are 13 residues in the CDR3. With V trimmed by 7 bases and J by 3 bases, 5 bases remained unmatched. CDR3 sequence: CAIKSGGDTEAFF. The CDR3, as DNA: TGTGCCATCAAGTCAGGGGGGGACACTGAAGCTTTCTTT.

The CDR3 DNA reads TGTGCCATCAGTGGGGGAGCTAATCAGCCCCAGCATTTT. This gives the protein CAISGGANQPQHF. The genes are TRBV10-3 and TRBJ1-5; unclear D gene. Per the germline V gene, CDR1 is ENHRY and CDR2 is SYGVKD. The CDR3 is 13 residues long. Trimming cost V 4 bases and J 4 bases, with 8 bases left between them.